This T cell receptor (beta chain) is from a study of blood T cells in healthy people across ages. This clonotype was seen a few times. Through a sample-barcoded 5' primer and a J-beta primer mix, a second PCR was run for roughly 7 to 11 cycles. Each cDNA molecule was tagged by a template-switch adaptor with 12 random nucleotides. No fewer than 2.5 million CDR3-containing paired-end reads came from each sample. MiXCR, applied by TCRdb to the 5' RACE reads, yields one record per CDR3 protein. The table records 1.8 million or so distinct CDR3 sequences, 35% to 50% of them present only once. Deletions cut 3 bases from V and 0 bases from J, with 15 bases between. The CDR3 is 15 amino acids. Germline V lookup: CDR1 SQVTM, CDR2 ANQGSEA.

The receptor's source is a human donor in good health. This sequence joins TRBV29-1 and TRBJ2-7; possible D gene TRBD2, 6 bases. Sequencing input: blood. The CDR3 DNA reads TGCAGCGTTGAGGAGGGGCCAACACCCTCCTACGAGCAGTACTTC. Protein product: CSVEEGPTPSYEQYF.